The next 21 T cell receptor beta chains were all read from a single sample in a study of control samples from healthy donors and cancer patients. Sequencing used immunoSEQ multiplex PCR; TCRdb keeps in-frame clones, though not all of them. This sample has some 200,000 clones, with 75% to 95% found just once. Sequenced input: blood. The receptor set was obtained from a woman in her thirties in good health.

The genes are TRBV2 and TRBJ1-5; D is unclear. The CDR3 has 13 amino acids. Germline CDR1 reads SNHLY; CDR2 reads FYNNEI. V was clipped by 2 bases and J by 2 bases, with 4 bases between them. Here the CDR3 reads CASSERRNQPQHF. The CDR3 coding sequence is TGTGCCAGCAGTGAACGTCGCAATCAGCCCCAGCATTTT.

Note on this clone: Distinct nucleotide sequences in the sample also encode this CDR3. The genes are TRBV7-9 and TRBJ1-1; possibly TRBD1 for D (5 bases). CDR3 length equals 14 residues. V was cut by 2 bases and J by 3 bases, with 10 bases left in between. From germline, CDR1 is SEHNR and CDR2 FQNEAQ (reference sequence). CDR3 sequence: CASSLQGGDTEAFF. CDR3 sequence (DNA): TGTGCCAGCAGCTTACAGGGTGGCGACACTGAAGCTTTCTTT.

The sample holds a few counts of this clone. The chain joins TRBV6-5 to TRBJ1-2; 8 bases line up with TRBD1. Germline trimming cut 6 bases from V and 8 bases from J; bases unmatched to any gene: 8. This CDR3 is 13 amino acids long. CDR1 is MNHEY and CDR2 is SVGAGI in the germline V gene. The CDR3 sequence is CASSEDRAGGYTF. The DNA of the CDR3 is TGTGCCAGCAGCGAGGACAGGGCGGGGGGCTACACCTTC.

V gene TRBV24-1 combines with J gene TRBJ2-5; D may be TRBD1 or TRBD2 (6 bases each). This CDR3 contains 14 residues. Deletions cut 7 bases from V and 1 base from J, with 12 bases between. CDR1 and CDR2 from the germline V gene are KGHDR and SFDVKD. The CDR3 protein is CATRGGRAQETQYF. CDR3 in DNA: TGTGCCACCAGGGGGGGCAGGGCCCAAGAGACCCAGTACTTC.

J is TRBJ1-5 and V is TRBV18; D possibly corresponds to TRBD1 (5 bases). Trimming stripped 2 bases from V and 1 base from J, with 9 bases between. The CDR3 contains 15 residues. CDR1 is KGHSH and CDR2 is LQKENI in the germline V gene. CDR3 amino acids: CASSPVQGSNQPQHF. CDR3 coding DNA: TGTGCCAGCTCACCAGTGCAGGGCAGCAATCAGCCCCAGCATTTT. Full variable domain (outside the CDR3, taken from reference TRBV18 and TRBJ1-5): NAGVMQNPRHLVRRRGQEARLRCSPMKGHSHVYWYRQLPEEGLKFMVYLQKENIIDESGMPKERFSAEFPKEGPSILRIQQVVRGDSAAYFCASSPVQGSNQPQHFGDGTRLSIL.

The chain combines TRBV7-9 with TRBJ1-5; 7 positions match TRBD1. Germline-derived CDR1 and CDR2 are SEHNR and FQNEAQ (reference sequence). V dropped 5 bases and J dropped 3; count of bases not matched to a gene: 10. CDR3 length: 16 amino acids. CDR3: CASSHDRARDNQPQHF. The CDR3 DNA reads TGTGCCAGCAGCCACGACAGGGCAAGGGACAATCAGCCCCAGCATTTT.

CDR3 protein: CASSERDIYNSPLHF. DNA for the CDR3: TGTGCCAGCAGTGAACGAGACATCTATAATTCACCCCTCCACTTT. This chain uses TRBV6-1 with TRBJ1-6; no clear D. V gave up 2 bases and J gave up 3 bases, with 8 bases separating them. Per the germline V gene, CDR1 is MNHNS and CDR2 is SASEGT. This CDR3 is 15 amino acids long.

The rearrangement uses TRBV19 and TRBJ1-6, with TRBD1 matching over 11 bases. The length of the CDR3 is 15 residues. CDR1 and CDR2 from the germline V gene are LNHDA and SQIVND (reference sequence). Losses at the gene ends were 6 bases for V and 9 bases for J; bases not matched to a gene: 7. CDR3 residues: CASSPGDRGTSPLHF. The CDR3 DNA sequence: TGTGCCAGTAGCCCTGGGGACAGGGGGACTTCACCCCTCCACTTT.

The V gene is TRBV5-5, the J gene TRBJ2-3, with D perhaps being TRBD1 or TRBD2 (5 bases each). This CDR3 region has 16 residues. Germline V gives CDR1 SGHKS, CDR2 YYEKEE (reference sequence). The V gene lost 0 bases and the J gene lost 2 bases, with 13 bases spanning the gap. The CDR3 spells CASSLGAGTATDTQYF. CDR3 sequence (DNA): TGTGCCAGCAGCTTGGGTGCAGGGACCGCCACAGATACGCAGTATTTT.

This clone was recorded once. The chain has TRBV9 and TRBJ2-6; D is unresolved. The CDR3 extends over 16 amino acids. Germline V lookup: CDR1 SGDLS, CDR2 YYNGEE. Trimming took 0 bases from V and 0 from J, leaving 7 bases between them. The CDR3: CASSVGDNSGANVLTF. The CDR3 nucleotides read TGTGCCAGCAGCGTAGGGGATAACTCTGGGGCCAACGTCCTGACTTTC.

This chain joins TRBV19 and TRBJ1-4, with 7 bases aligning to TRBD1. This CDR3 has 13 amino acids. The germline V gene has CDR1 LNHDA and CDR2 SQIVND (reference sequence). Unmatched junction bases numbered 9, after V lost 9 bases and J lost 8 bases. The CDR3 sequence is CARLTGNSEKLFF. The CDR3 nucleotides read TGTGCCAGACTGACAGGGAATAGCGAAAAACTGTTTTTT. The variable domain in full, with the rest retrieved from reference TRBV19 and TRBJ1-4, is DGGITQSPKYLFRKEGQNVTLSCEQNLNHDAMYWYRQDPGQGLRLIYYSQIVNDFQKGDIAEGYSVSREKKESFPLTVTSAQKNPTAFYLCARLTGNSEKLFFGSGTQLSVL.

This clone was recorded once. The chain is built from TRBV6-6 and TRBJ2-3, with 12 positions matching TRBD2. The CDR3 covers 16 residues. Germline V lookup: CDR1 MNHNY, CDR2 SVGAGI (reference sequence). Trimming cost V 7 bases and J 0 bases; bases outside gene matches: 5. The CDR3 region has the DNA TGTGCCAGCACCACTAGCGGGGGGCCTAGCACAGATACGCAGTATTTT. It specifies CASTTSGGPSTDTQYF.

There are a few counts of this clone. The chain carries TRBV29-1 and TRBJ1-2, with D possibly TRBD1 on 6 matching bases. The germline gives CDR1 SQVTM, CDR2 ANQGSEA. The V and J ends lost 6 bases and 8 bases respectively, with 16 bases between them. CDR3 length: 12 residues. The CDR3 protein is CSVGDRSGGYTF. The DNA of the CDR3 is TGCAGCGTGGGAGACAGGTCAGGGGGCTACACCTTC.

About this clone itself: Additional DNA sequences in this sample encode the identical CDR3. CDR3 amino acids: CASSQDPGRETQYF. In DNA, the CDR3 is TGTGCCAGCAGCCAAGATCCCGGGAGGGAGACCCAGTACTTC. This rearrangement joins TRBV3-1 (or the pseudogene TRBV3-2) to TRBJ2-5; the match to TRBD2 covers 7 bases. Germline V gives CDR1 LGHDT, CDR2 YNNKEL (reference sequence). The CDR3 totals 14 residues. Trimming took 0 bases from V and 5 from J; bases not matched to a gene: 3.

The J gene is TRBJ2-6, the V gene TRBV30; D is ambiguous. Between the trimmed V and J ends, which lost 2 bases and 2 bases, there was a span of 10 bases. Germline V lookup: CDR1 GTSNPN, CDR2 SVGIG (reference sequence). This CDR3 comprises 15 residues. The CDR3 reads CAWSFGSTGANVLTF. CDR3 in DNA: TGTGCCTGGAGTTTCGGGTCAACTGGGGCCAACGTCCTGACTTTC.

The CDR3 region is CASSQDPTRGNTIYF. DNA for the CDR3: TGCGCCAGCAGCCAAGATCCGACTCGAGGAAACACCATATATTTT. V gene TRBV4-1 combines with J gene TRBJ1-3; D gene ambiguous. V lost 0 bases and J lost 4, with 10 bases in between. CDR1 and CDR2 from the germline V gene are MGHRA and YSYEKL. This CDR3 is 15 amino acids long.

The V and J genes are TRBV7-9 and TRBJ1-6; D gene ambiguous. Trimming took off 3 bases at V and 6 bases at J, with 3 bases between the two ends. The CDR3 totals 12 residues. Germline V gene sequence: CDR1 SEHNR, CDR2 FQNEAQ (reference sequence). DNA of the CDR3: TGTGCCAGCAGCTTCAGTAATTCACCCCTCCACTTT. It translates to CASSFSNSPLHF.

This sequence joins TRBV7-2 and TRBJ2-1, with D possibly TRBD2 on 6 matching bases. V lost 6 bases and J 2 bases, leaving 14 bases between the germline ends. This CDR3 comprises 15 residues. The germline CDR1 and CDR2 sequences are SGHTA and FQGNSA. CDR3 loop: CASRYPGTPYNEQFF. Written as DNA, the CDR3 is TGTGCCAGCAGATACCCCGGGACTCCCTACAATGAGCAGTTCTTC.

The chain has TRBV18 and TRBJ2-3, with 12 nucleotides matching TRBD2. This CDR3 has 16 residues. The trim removed 2 bases at V and 5 bases at J, leaving 5 bases unmatched. Germline values: CDR1 KGHSH, CDR2 LQKENI. The DNA for the CDR3 is TGTGCCAGCTCACCAGGACTAGCGGGACCCAGAGATACGCAGTATTTT. Amino acid sequence: CASSPGLAGPRDTQYF.

The J gene is TRBJ2-7, the V gene TRBV6-5, with 9 bases identical to TRBD1. This CDR3 comprises 14 residues. CDR1 is MNHEY and CDR2 is SVGAGI in the germline V gene. Trimming cost V 6 bases and J 6 bases; bases outside gene matches: 9. CDR3 residues: CASSPGTGISEQYF. As DNA, the CDR3 is TGTGCCAGCAGCCCCGGGACAGGGATTAGCGAGCAGTACTTC.

This clone was observed a handful of times. This chain connects TRBV7-2 to TRBJ1-6, with a tentative D call TRBD1 (5 bases). The V gene's germline CDR1 is SGHTA and CDR2 FQGNSA. This CDR3 has 15 amino acids. The germline V and J ends were trimmed by 4 bases and 2 bases, with 9 bases remaining between them. In DNA, the CDR3 is TGTGCCAGCAGCTACGACAGCGCCTATAATTCACCCCTCCACTTT. Translating it yields CASSYDSAYNSPLHF.